The clone carrying this TCR beta chain appeared a few times. This specimen belongs to a study of control samples from healthy donors and cancer patients. Sequencing was performed with immunoSEQ multiplex PCR; in TCRdb, only in-frame clones are kept and a portion is missing. This sample has about 130,000 clones, with roughly 84% found just once. Losses at the gene ends were 1 base for V and 8 bases for J; bases not matched to a gene: 7. The CDR3 length is 14 residues. Germline lookup yields CDR1 LGHDT and CDR2 YNNKEL (reference sequence). Specimen: blood. The V gene is TRBV3-1 (or the pseudogene TRBV3-2), the J gene TRBJ1-2, with 7 bases fitting TRBD1. This clonotype was obtained from a man over 45 in good health. In nucleotides, the CDR3 is TGTGCCAGCAGCCAAGCAATCACAGGGGACGGCTACACCTTC. Residues: CASSQAITGDGYTF.